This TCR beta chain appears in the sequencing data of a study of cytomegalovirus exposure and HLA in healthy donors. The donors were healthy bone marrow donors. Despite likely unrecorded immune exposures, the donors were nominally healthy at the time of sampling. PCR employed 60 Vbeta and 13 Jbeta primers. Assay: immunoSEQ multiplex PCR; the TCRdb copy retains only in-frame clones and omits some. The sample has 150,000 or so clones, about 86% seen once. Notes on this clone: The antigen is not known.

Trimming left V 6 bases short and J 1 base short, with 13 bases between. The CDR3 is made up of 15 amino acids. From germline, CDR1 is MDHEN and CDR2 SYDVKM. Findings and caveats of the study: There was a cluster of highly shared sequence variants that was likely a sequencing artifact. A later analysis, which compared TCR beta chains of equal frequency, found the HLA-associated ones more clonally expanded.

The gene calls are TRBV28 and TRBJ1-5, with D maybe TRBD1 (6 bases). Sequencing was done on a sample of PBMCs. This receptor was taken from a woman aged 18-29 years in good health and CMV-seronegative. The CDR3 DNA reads TGTGCCAGCAGGGACACAGGGTACAGCAATCAGCCCCAGCATTTT. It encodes CASRDTGYSNQPQHF.